Shown below are 17 T cell receptor beta chains from a single sample sequenced in a study of blood T cell repertoires in COVID-19. Measured with immunoSEQ multiplex PCR; TCRdb has only the in-frame clones, and not every one. Of around 140,000 clones in the sample, 85% to 90% were seen once. Sequencing was carried out using PBMCs or T cells enriched from blood (not recorded which). The receptors come from a man in his sixties who had recovered from COVID-19.

This clone was seen only a few times. The chain combines TRBV7-8 with TRBJ2-1; 10 bases map to TRBD2. The germline V gene has CDR1 SGHVS and CDR2 FQNEAQ. The junction had 7 bases not matched to a gene; V was cut back by 4 bases and J by 10 bases. This CDR3 is 14 amino acids long. The CDR3 DNA reads as TGTGCCAGCAGCTCGGGACTAGCGAGTGCGGAGCAGTTCTTC. Translation gives CASSSGLASAEQFF. The whole variable domain, filled in from reference TRBV7-8 and TRBJ2-1, reads GAGVSQSPRYKVAKRGQDVALRCDPISGHVSLFWYQQALGQGPEFLTYFQNEAQLDKSGLPSDRFFAERPEGSVSTLKIQRTQQEDSAVYLCASSSGLASAEQFFGPGTRLTVL.

The V gene is TRBV7-9, the J gene TRBJ2-2; no definite D call. CDR1 SEHNR and CDR2 FQNEAQ come from the germline V gene (reference sequence). This CDR3 comprises 11 residues. With 5 bases removed from V and 5 bases from J, the gap between germline ends came to 3 bases. The CDR3 here is CASSLTGELFF. CDR3 in DNA: TGTGCCAGCAGCCTTACCGGGGAGCTGTTTTTT. Full variable domain (outside the CDR3, taken from reference TRBV7-9 and TRBJ2-2): DTGVSQNPRHKITKRGQNVTFRCDPISEHNRLYWYRQTLGQGPEFLTYFQNEAQLEKSRLLSDRFSAERPKGSFSTLEIQRTEQGDSAMYLCASSLTGELFFGEGSRLTVL.

The gene calls are TRBV5-4 and TRBJ1-2; 7 bases agree with TRBD1. The CDR3 length is 14 residues. Germline V gives CDR1 SGHNT, CDR2 YYREEE (reference sequence). Trimming cost V 4 bases and J 4 bases; bases outside gene matches: 7. The CDR3 region has the DNA TGTGCCAGCAGCCACCGGGACAGCCTCTATGGCTACACCTTC. The encoded protein is CASSHRDSLYGYTF.

This chain connects TRBV6-4 to TRBJ2-2; D is ambiguous. The CDR3 is 13 amino acids. V lost 7 bases to trimming and J lost 3 bases, with 9 bases between them. Per the germline V gene, CDR1 is MRHNA and CDR2 is SNTAGT. Here the CDR3 reads CASKVSDTGELFF. CDR3 nucleotides: TGTGCCAGCAAAGTCAGCGACACCGGGGAGCTGTTTTTT.

The genes are TRBV14 and TRBJ1-4; D gene ambiguous. Per germline, CDR1 SGHDN and CDR2 FVKESK. V lost 1 base and J 4 bases, leaving 7 bases between the germline ends. CDR3 size: 14 residues. The CDR3 sequence: CASSQGTFNEKLFF. CDR3 DNA: TGTGCCAGCAGCCAAGGAACATTTAATGAAAAACTGTTTTTT.

This clone showed up just a few times. V gene TRBV18 combines with J gene TRBJ1-4; D unclear. Germline V lookup: CDR1 KGHSH, CDR2 LQKENI. Trimming removed 3 bases from V and 0 bases from J, with 14 bases in between. The CDR3 extends over 17 amino acids. The DNA for the CDR3 is TGTGCCAGCTCACCCGGGAACAGTTACTCAACTAATGAAAAACTGTTTTTT. It specifies CASSPGNSYSTNEKLFF.

This chain uses TRBV10-3 with TRBJ2-2; possible D gene TRBD1, 6 bases. Germline V CDR1 and CDR2: ENHRY, SYGVKD. V lost 6 bases and J lost 5, with 13 bases in between. The CDR3 loop spans 14 amino acids. The CDR3 DNA sequence: TGTGCCATCAGCCCACAGGGATGGACCGGGGAGCTGTTTTTT. This gives the protein CAISPQGWTGELFF.

V gene TRBV5-1 combines with J gene TRBJ2-1, with D possibly being TRBD1 (5 bases). Germline CDR1 SGHRS, CDR2 YFSETQ. This CDR3 is 15 amino acids long. V gave up 4 bases and J gave up 0 bases, with 11 bases separating them. In nucleotides, the CDR3 is TGCGCCAGCAGCCCGACAGATAGCTCCTACAATGAGCAGTTCTTC. This translates into CASSPTDSSYNEQFF.

The chain employs TRBV10-3 and TRBJ2-5; 7 bases are shared with TRBD1. J gave up 4 bases and V 8 bases, and 7 bases lay outside the gene matches. Per the germline V gene, CDR1 is ENHRY and CDR2 is SYGVKD. The CDR3 is 13 residues long. CDR3 coding DNA: TGTGCCATCGAGGCGAGACAGGGAGAGACCCAGTACTTC. This gives the protein CAIEARQGETQYF.

V is TRBV13 and J is TRBJ2-7, with TRBD1 matching over 9 bases. From germline, CDR1 is PRHDT and CDR2 FYEKMQ (reference sequence). V trimming: 2 bases; J trimming: 6 bases; junction bases outside the gene matches: 2. CDR3 length: 13 amino acids. CDR3 residues: CASSLRDRVEQYF. The CDR3 nucleotides read TGTGCCAGCAGCTTAAGGGACAGGGTCGAGCAGTACTTC.

This clone came up a few times. The gene calls are TRBV6-5 and TRBJ1-1; a weak D match, TRBD1 (6 bases). Trimming cost V 6 bases and J 6 bases, with 17 bases left between them. The CDR3 length is 14 residues. CDR1 is MNHEY and CDR2 is SVGAGI in the germline V gene. CDR3 DNA: TGTGCCAGCAGAATACAGGGTTCTAAAGCTGAAGCTTTCTTT. Residues: CASRIQGSKAEAFF.

The rearrangement joins TRBV5-4 to TRBJ2-1; 8 nucleotides match TRBD2. The CDR3 loop spans 15 amino acids. V lost 4 bases to trimming and J lost 0 bases; unmatched junction nucleotides: 3. The germline CDR1 and CDR2 sequences are SGHNT and YYREEE (reference sequence). The CDR3 DNA follows: TGTGCCAGCAGCCCAAGCGGGAGCTCCTACAATGAGCAGTTCTTC. Its protein product is CASSPSGSSYNEQFF.

The V call is TRBV13, the J call TRBJ2-5; D call uncertain. Germline lookup yields CDR1 PRHDT and CDR2 FYEKMQ (reference sequence). The V and J ends lost 5 bases and 4 bases respectively, with 11 bases between them. The CDR3 spans 13 residues. CDR3 DNA: TGTGCCAGCAGCGTCCTCGTTAGAGAGACCCAGTACTTC. As protein: CASSVLVRETQYF.

This clone has just a few counts. The chain has TRBV28 and TRBJ1-5; TRBD1 matches at 7 bases. CDR3 length: 14 amino acids. CDR1 MDHEN and CDR2 SYDVKM come from the germline V gene. The J segment lost 4 bases and the V segment lost 11 bases, leaving 11 bases of the junction unmatched. CDR3 sequence: CAVVPAGGNQPQHF. DNA of the CDR3: TGTGCCGTCGTCCCGGCAGGGGGAAATCAGCCCCAGCATTTT.

As regards this clone: Other DNA sequences of this sample code for an identical CDR3. The gene calls are TRBV12-3 or TRBV12-4 and TRBJ2-7; D gene uncertain. CDR3 length: 11 amino acids. The germline V and J ends were trimmed by 4 bases and 4 bases, with 5 bases remaining between them. DNA for the CDR3: TGTGCCAGCAGTTCGGGTTACGAGCAGTACTTC. Its translation is CASSSGYEQYF.

V and J are TRBV10-3 and TRBJ2-7; TRBD1 matches 7 bases. Germline V gene data show CDR1 as ENHRY and CDR2 as SYGVKD. CDR3 length equals 11 residues. The J segment lost 3 bases and the V segment lost 10 bases, leaving 3 bases of the junction unmatched. This chain's CDR3 is CATRDSYEQYF. In DNA, the CDR3 is TGTGCCACCAGGGACAGCTACGAGCAGTACTTC.

V usage is TRBV12-3 or TRBV12-4 and J usage is TRBJ2-7; no clear D. V was clipped by 6 bases and J by 3 bases, with 9 bases between them. CDR3 length: 12 residues. This CDR3 is CASSPRLYEQYF. CDR3 sequence (DNA): TGTGCCAGCAGCCCCAGGCTCTACGAGCAGTACTTC.